The following is a T cell receptor beta chain sequence with its context. Its antigen is undetermined. Donors were nominally healthy when sampled, though unrecorded immune exposures were likely. The entry originates in a study of cytomegalovirus exposure and HLA in healthy donors. Points from the study as a whole: In a later analysis, at a false discovery rate of 0.05, 15,000 to 20,000 TCR beta sequences matched HLA alleles.

Germline V CDR1 and CDR2: SGHRS, YFSETQ. The CDR3 has 13 residues. V lost 0 bases and J lost 15, with 15 bases in between. Amplification used 60 Vbeta primers and 13 Jbeta primers. This table comes from immunoSEQ multiplex PCR, and its TCRdb copy is limited to in-frame clones, with some not included. The sample holds about 140,000 clones, 82% seen once. The sample comprised PBMCs. This clonotype originated in a male donor in good health and CMV-seronegative. The chain couples TRBV5-1 to TRBJ2-2, with a possible D match to TRBD2 (6 bases). CDR3 sequence (DNA): TGCGCCAGCAGCTTGGGATCTGGAGGGAAGGTGTTTTTT. Residues: CASSLGSGGKVFF.